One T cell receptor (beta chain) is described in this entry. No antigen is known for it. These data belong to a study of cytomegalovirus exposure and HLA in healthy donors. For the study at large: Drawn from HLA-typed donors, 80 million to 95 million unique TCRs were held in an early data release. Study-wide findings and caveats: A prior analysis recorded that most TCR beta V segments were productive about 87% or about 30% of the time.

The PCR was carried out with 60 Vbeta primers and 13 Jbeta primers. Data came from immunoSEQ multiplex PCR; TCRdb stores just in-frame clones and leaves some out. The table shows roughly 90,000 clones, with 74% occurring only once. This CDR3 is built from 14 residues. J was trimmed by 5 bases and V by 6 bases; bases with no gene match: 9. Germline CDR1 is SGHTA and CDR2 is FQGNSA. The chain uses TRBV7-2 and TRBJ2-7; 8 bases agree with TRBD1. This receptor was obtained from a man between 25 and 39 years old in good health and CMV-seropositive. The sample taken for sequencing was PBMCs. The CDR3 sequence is CASRRGQEGDEQYF. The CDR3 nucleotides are TGTGCCAGCAGGCGGGGACAGGAGGGAGACGAGCAGTACTTC.